Presented here are 10 T cell receptor beta chains from one specimen sequenced in a study of T cell repertoires in cytomegalovirus infection. TCRdb processed the reads anew with MiXCR; each CDR3 protein has one entry. The repertoire has approximately 500,000 distinct CDR3 sequences, approximately 15% of them found once; the top ten carry roughly a quarter. Sequenced input: CD8+ T cells from PBMCs. Every receptor here comes from a human donor in good health (CMV status not recorded). Some clones in this sample may be carry-over from other donors' samples.

This clonotype came up a few times. The chain carries TRBV19 and TRBJ2-1; TRBD1 matches 8 bases. Trimming cost V 3 bases and J 5 bases; bases outside gene matches: 9. Germline assignment: CDR1 LNHDA and CDR2 SQIVND (reference sequence). The length of the CDR3 is 16 residues. The CDR3 DNA reads as TGTGCCAGTAGTATGGACAGGGAAGGGGTCAACAATGAGCAGTTCTTC. Its protein is CASSMDREGVNNEQFF.

CDR3 sequence: CASSLYGGLEQYF. The CDR3 nucleotides are TGTGCCAGCAGCTTGTACGGGGGGCTAGAGCAGTACTTC. The chain links TRBV5-6 to TRBJ2-7, with D perhaps TRBD2 (7 bases). CDR1 and CDR2 from the germline V gene are SGHDT and YYEEEE. Deletions cut 1 base from V and 7 bases from J, with 12 bases between. This CDR3 is built from 13 residues.

Only a few counts were recorded for this clonotype. The chain uses TRBV6-6 and TRBJ2-1, with D possibly TRBD2 on 6 matching bases. The V end lost 0 bases, the J end lost 0 bases, and 15 bases lay between the germline ends. Germline assignment: CDR1 MNHNY and CDR2 SVGAGI (reference sequence). This CDR3 region has 18 residues. The CDR3 DNA sequence: TGTGCCAGCAGTTACTCCTCCCCCGGGGGTGGCTCCTACAATGAGCAGTTCTTC. As protein: CASSYSSPGGGSYNEQFF.

This clonotype was counted a few times. The chain couples TRBV2 to TRBJ2-7, with unresolved D. Germline CDR1 is SNHLY and CDR2 is FYNNEI. Deletions cut 6 bases from V and 3 bases from J, with 9 bases between. The CDR3 covers 12 residues. In DNA form, the CDR3 reads TGTGCCAGCAGGGACCGATACTACGAGCAGTACTTC. Translation: CASRDRYYEQYF.

The V gene is TRBV4-1, the J gene TRBJ2-3; D is possibly TRBD1 (5 bases). V lost 0 bases and J lost 11, with 15 bases in between. This CDR3 has 14 residues. Germline V gene sequence: CDR1 MGHRA, CDR2 YSYEKL. The CDR3, as DNA: TGCGCCAGCAGCCAAGAAAGGCGTCTAGGGGAGCAGTATTTT. Its translation: CASSQERRLGEQYF.

This clonotype showed up many times. This rearrangement joins TRBV7-9 to TRBJ1-1; 7 bases map to TRBD1. Losses at the gene ends were 5 bases for V and 2 bases for J; bases not matched to a gene: 8. Germline CDR1 is SEHNR and CDR2 is FQNEAQ (reference sequence). This CDR3 has 15 residues. The CDR3: CASSPSGTDNTEAFF. The CDR3 DNA is TGTGCCAGCAGCCCATCCGGGACAGACAACACTGAAGCTTTCTTT.

This clonotype was counted ten times or more. The V gene is TRBV11-2, the J gene TRBJ2-1, with unresolved D. Germline assignment: CDR1 SGHAT and CDR2 FQNNGV. The CDR3 loop spans 11 amino acids. Trimming took 3 bases from V and 13 from J, leaving 10 bases between them. DNA of the CDR3: TGTGCCAGCAGCTTCGGAGTAGCCCAGTTCTTC. It encodes CASSFGVAQFF.

This clonotype turned up a few times. The chain joins TRBV5-1 to TRBJ1-1, with D unclear. Trimming left V 0 bases short and J 1 base short, with 10 bases between. The CDR3 loop spans 15 amino acids. Germline assignment: CDR1 SGHRS and CDR2 YFSETQ. The CDR3 nucleotides read TGCGCCAGCAGCTTGGGGGCAGCTGGGAACACTGAAGCTTTCTTT. Encoded protein: CASSLGAAGNTEAFF.

This clonotype was counted between two and nine times. The chain is built from TRBV5-6 and TRBJ1-1, with D tentatively TRBD1 (5 bases). The CDR3 extends over 15 amino acids. The germline gives CDR1 SGHDT, CDR2 YYEEEE. With 0 bases removed from V and 4 bases from J, the gap between germline ends came to 13 bases. The CDR3: CASSLAGRVGTEAFF. The CDR3 coding sequence is TGTGCCAGCAGCTTGGCAGGCAGGGTGGGCACTGAAGCTTTCTTT.

With respect to this clonotype: Given a much more abundant clone one base away, this may be a read error. The genes are TRBV10-3 and TRBJ2-5; D unclear. This CDR3 spans 15 amino acids. Per germline, CDR1 ENHRY and CDR2 SYGVKD. Trimming cost V 6 bases and J 5 bases, with 19 bases left between them. CDR3 protein: CAIRDKDTDWETQYF. The CDR3 region has the DNA TGTGCCATCAGAGATAAGGATACCGACTGGGAGACCCAGTACTTC.